The 6 T cell receptor beta chains below all came from one sample that was sequenced in a study of shared clonotypes between healthy human individuals. Generated by immunoSEQ multiplex PCR, the TCRdb table keeps only in-frame clones and is missing some. The table includes roughly 1 million clones, about four fifths detected once. The sample consisted of memory CD4+ T cells from PBMCs. Indicated subset: CD45RA-negative fraction. The receptors derive from a man younger than 35 in good health. Some clones in this sample may be carry-over from other donors' samples.

The chain couples TRBV5-1 to TRBJ1-2; 10 bases map to TRBD1. The CDR3 length is 15 residues. Per germline, CDR1 SGHRS and CDR2 YFSETQ. After removal of 9 bases from V and 3 bases from J, the junction contained 11 bases not matched to a gene. CDR3 loop: CATSVGTGVDYGYTF. For the CDR3, the DNA is TGCGCCACCTCTGTCGGGACAGGGGTAGACTATGGCTACACCTTC.

V gene TRBV25-1 combines with J gene TRBJ2-5, with TRBD2 as a possible D gene (5 bases). Trimming removed 1 base from V and 5 bases from J, with 14 bases in between. Germline V gene data show CDR1 as MGHDK and CDR2 as SYGVNS. The CDR3 sequence is 15 residues long. CDR3 sequence reads: CASSESSGYRETQYF. The CDR3, as DNA: TGTGCCAGCAGTGAATCTTCGGGATATCGGGAGACCCAGTACTTC.

V is TRBV4-2 and J is TRBJ2-5; D is perhaps TRBD1 or TRBD2 (6 bases each). V lost 1 base and J 0 bases, leaving 18 bases between the germline ends. Germline V gene lookup returns CDR1 LGHNA and CDR2 YNFKEQ. The CDR3 contains 18 residues. The CDR3 DNA reads TGTGCCAGCAGCCAAGTAGGTCGCGGAGGGGGGTACCAAGAGACCCAGTACTTC. Protein product: CASSQVGRGGGYQETQYF.

The chain recombines TRBV27 with TRBJ1-5; D is perhaps TRBD1 (5 bases). Germline V gene sequence: CDR1 MNHEY, CDR2 SMNVEV (reference sequence). The CDR3 runs 16 residues. V lost 6 bases and J lost 7, with 22 bases in between. For the CDR3, the DNA is TGTGCCAGCAGCCCAAGGGCCCAGGGAGGCTGGCAGCCCCAGCATTTT. Its protein product is CASSPRAQGGWQPQHF.

This clone was recorded only once. V and J are TRBV10-3 and TRBJ2-3; D is unclear. Germline CDR1 reads ENHRY; CDR2 reads SYGVKD. This CDR3 contains 16 residues. V gave up 0 bases and J gave up 2 bases, with 12 bases separating them. CDR3 sequence: CAISESGSGLTDTQYF. In DNA form, the CDR3 reads TGTGCCATCAGTGAGTCTGGGTCCGGCCTCACAGATACGCAGTATTTT.

CDR3 region: CASSLGTPNEAFF. DNA for the CDR3: TGTGCCAGCAGCCTTGGGACACCCAACGAGGCTTTCTTT. The J gene is TRBJ1-1, the V gene TRBV7-6, with a possible D match to TRBD1 (6 bases). Trimming pared 5 bases from V and 11 bases from J, leaving 18 bases between. CDR1 and CDR2 (germline): SGHVS, FNYEAQ. The CDR3 has 13 residues.